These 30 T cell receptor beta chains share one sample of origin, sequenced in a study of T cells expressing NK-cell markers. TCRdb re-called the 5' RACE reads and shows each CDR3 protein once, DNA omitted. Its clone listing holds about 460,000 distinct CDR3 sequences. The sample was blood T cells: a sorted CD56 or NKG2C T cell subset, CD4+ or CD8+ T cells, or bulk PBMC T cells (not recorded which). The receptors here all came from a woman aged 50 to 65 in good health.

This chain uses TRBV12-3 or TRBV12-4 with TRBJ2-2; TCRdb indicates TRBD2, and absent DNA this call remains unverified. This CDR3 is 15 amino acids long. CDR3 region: CASSPSGSGTGELFF.

The CDR3 is CATSRERGQKVNEKLFF. The chain recombines TRBV15 with TRBJ1-4; the D call of TRBD1 rests on TCRdb alone, since no DNA is present to check it. Germline V gives CDR1 LNHNV, CDR2 YYDKDF (reference sequence). This CDR3 has 17 amino acids.

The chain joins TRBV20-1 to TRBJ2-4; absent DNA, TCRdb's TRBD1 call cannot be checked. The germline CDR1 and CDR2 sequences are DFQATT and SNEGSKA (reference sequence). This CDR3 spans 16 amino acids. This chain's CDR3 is CSASPHTGSLSHIQYF.

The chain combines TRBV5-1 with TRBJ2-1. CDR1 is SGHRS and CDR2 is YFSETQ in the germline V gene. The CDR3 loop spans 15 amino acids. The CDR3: CASSFGWDPNNEQFF.

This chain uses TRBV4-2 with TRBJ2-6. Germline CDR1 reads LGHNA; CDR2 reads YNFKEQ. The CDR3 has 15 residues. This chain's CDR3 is CASSPRDSGANVLTF.

CDR3 protein: CASGSGLVGTQYF. This rearrangement joins TRBV12-5 to TRBJ2-3; TCRdb outputs TRBD2, but without DNA this stays unchecked. The CDR3 sequence is 13 residues long. Germline assignment: CDR1 LGHNT and CDR2 FRNRAP.

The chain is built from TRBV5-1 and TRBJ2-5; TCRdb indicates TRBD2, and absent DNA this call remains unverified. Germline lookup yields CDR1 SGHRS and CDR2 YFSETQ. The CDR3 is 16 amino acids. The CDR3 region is CASSLSASGVGETQYF.

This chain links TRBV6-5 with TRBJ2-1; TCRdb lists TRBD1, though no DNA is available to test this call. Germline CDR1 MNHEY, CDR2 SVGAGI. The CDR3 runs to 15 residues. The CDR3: CASSYVDPGTGKQFF.

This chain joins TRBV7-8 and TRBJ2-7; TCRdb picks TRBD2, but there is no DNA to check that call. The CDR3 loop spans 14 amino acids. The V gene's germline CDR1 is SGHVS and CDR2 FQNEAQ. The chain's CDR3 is CASSPWEASYEQYF.

CDR3 loop: CASSLATVETQYF. The chain couples TRBV5-1 to TRBJ2-5. Germline V CDR1 and CDR2: SGHRS, YFSETQ. The CDR3 loop spans 13 amino acids.

The CDR3 here is CSATKDVAKNIQYF. V usage is TRBV20-1 and J usage is TRBJ2-4. The CDR3 has 14 residues. Germline loops: CDR1 DFQATT, CDR2 SNEGSKA (reference sequence).

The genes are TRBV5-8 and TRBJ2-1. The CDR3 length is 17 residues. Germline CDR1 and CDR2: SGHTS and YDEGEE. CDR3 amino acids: CASSLFPLGNSYNEQFF.

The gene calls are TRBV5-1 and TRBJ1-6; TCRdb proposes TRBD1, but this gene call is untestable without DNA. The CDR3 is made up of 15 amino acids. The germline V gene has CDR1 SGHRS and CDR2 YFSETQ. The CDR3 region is CASSLSGELFSPLHF. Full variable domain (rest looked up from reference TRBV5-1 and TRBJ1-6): KAGVTQTPRYLIKTRGQQVTLSCSPISGHRSVSWYQQTPGQGLQFLFEYFSETQRNKGNFPGRFSGRQFSNSRSEMNVSTLELGDSALYLCASSLSGELFSPLHFGNGTRLTVT.

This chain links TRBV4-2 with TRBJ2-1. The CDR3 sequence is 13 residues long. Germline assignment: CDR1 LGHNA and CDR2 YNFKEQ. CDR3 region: CASSKGPYNEQFF.

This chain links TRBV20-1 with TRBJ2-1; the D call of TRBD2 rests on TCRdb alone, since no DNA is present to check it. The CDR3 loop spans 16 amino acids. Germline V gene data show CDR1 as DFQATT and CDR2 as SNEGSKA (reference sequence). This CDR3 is CSARDVEREAANEQFF.

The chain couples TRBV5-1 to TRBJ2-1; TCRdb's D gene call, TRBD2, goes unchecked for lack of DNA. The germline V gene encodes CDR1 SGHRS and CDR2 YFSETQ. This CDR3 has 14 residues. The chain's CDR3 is CASSRGLTYNEQFF.

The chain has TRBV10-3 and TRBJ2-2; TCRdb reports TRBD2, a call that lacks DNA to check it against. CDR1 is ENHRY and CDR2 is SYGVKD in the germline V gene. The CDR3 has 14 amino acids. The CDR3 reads CAINGLDSSGELFF.

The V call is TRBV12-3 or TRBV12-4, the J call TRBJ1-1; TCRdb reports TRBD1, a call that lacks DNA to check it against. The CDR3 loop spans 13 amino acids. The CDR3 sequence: CASSLDRQGEAFF.

The CDR3 loop is CASGGPSGVTYEQYF. The chain recombines TRBV6-5 with TRBJ2-7; the TRBD2 assignment by TCRdb is unverifiable without DNA. The CDR3 extends over 15 amino acids. CDR1 and CDR2 (germline): MNHEY, SVGAGI.

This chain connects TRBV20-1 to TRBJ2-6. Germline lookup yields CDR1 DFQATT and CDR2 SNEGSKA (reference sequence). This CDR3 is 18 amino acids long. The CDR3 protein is CSARDRAKPLSGANVLTF.

This chain's CDR3 is CASKTDPTVYGYTF. This chain joins TRBV6-1 and TRBJ1-2; TCRdb's assignment of TRBD1 cannot be checked, as there is no DNA. The CDR3 totals 14 residues. CDR1 is MNHNS and CDR2 is SASEGT in the germline V gene.

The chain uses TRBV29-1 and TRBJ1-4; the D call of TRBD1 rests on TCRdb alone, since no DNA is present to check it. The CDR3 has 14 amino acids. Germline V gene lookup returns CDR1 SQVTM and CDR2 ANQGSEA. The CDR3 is CSARDRGTNEKLFF.

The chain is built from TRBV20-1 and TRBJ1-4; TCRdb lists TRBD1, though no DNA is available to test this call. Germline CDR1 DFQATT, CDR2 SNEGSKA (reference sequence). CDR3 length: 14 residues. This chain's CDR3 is CSARERPGSEKLFF.

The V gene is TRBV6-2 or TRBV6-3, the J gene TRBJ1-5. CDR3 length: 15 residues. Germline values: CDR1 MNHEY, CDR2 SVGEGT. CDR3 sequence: CASSYAGGSNQPQHF.

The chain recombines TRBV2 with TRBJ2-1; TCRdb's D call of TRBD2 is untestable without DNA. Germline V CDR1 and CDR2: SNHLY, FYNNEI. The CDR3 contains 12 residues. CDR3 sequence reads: CASSAVAGGPFF.

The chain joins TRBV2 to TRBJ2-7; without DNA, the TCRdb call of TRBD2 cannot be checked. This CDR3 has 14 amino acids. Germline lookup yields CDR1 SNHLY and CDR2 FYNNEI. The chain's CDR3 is CASKRLAGWYEQYF.

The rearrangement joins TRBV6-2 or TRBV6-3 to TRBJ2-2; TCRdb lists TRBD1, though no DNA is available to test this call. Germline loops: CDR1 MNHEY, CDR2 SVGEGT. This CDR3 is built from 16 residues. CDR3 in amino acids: CASSYSSGGASGELFF.

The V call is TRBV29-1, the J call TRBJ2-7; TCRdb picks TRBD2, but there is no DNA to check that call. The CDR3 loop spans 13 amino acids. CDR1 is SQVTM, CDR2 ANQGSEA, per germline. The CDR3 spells CSASTVLGGEQYF.

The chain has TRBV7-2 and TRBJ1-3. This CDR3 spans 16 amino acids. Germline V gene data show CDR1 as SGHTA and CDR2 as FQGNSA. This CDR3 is CASSLAGPTSGNTIYF.

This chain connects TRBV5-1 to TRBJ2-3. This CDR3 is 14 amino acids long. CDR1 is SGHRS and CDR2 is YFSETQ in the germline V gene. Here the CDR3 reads CASSLRSRSDTQYF. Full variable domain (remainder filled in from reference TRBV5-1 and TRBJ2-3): KAGVTQTPRYLIKTRGQQVTLSCSPISGHRSVSWYQQTPGQGLQFLFEYFSETQRNKGNFPGRFSGRQFSNSRSEMNVSTLELGDSALYLCASSLRSRSDTQYFGPGTRLTVL.